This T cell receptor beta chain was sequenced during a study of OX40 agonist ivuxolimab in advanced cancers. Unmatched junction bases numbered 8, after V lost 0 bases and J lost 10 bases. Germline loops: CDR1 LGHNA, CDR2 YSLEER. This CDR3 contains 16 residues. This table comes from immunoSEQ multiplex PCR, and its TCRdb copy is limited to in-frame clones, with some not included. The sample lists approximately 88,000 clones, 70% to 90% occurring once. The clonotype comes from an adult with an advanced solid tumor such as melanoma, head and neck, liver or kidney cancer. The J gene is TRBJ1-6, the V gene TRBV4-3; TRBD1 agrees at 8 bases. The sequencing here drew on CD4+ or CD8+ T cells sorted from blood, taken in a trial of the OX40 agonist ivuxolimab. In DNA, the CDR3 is TGCGCCAGCAGCCAAGACCGGGGACAGGCCCCCTCACCCCTCCACTTT. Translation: CASSQDRGQAPSPLHF.